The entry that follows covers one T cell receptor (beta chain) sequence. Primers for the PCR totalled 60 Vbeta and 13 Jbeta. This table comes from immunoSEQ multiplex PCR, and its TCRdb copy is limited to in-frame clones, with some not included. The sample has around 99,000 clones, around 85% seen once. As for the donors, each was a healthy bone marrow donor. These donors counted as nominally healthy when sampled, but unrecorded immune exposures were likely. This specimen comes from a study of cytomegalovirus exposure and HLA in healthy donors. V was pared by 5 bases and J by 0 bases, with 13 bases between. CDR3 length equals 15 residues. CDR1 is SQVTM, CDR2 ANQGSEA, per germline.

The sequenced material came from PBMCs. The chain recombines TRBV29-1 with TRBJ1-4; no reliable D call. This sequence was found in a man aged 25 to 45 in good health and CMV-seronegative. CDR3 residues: CSVSPYSATNEKLFF. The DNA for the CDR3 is TGCAGCGTTTCCCCCTATTCTGCAACTAATGAAAAACTGTTTTTT.